This T cell receptor (beta chain) stems from a study of blood T cell repertoires in COVID-19. Study overall: Donors in the United States, Italy and Spain gave samples during acute or convalescent COVID-19. T cells, B-cell-depleted T cells, or PBMCs supplied cDNA or gDNA.

This clone was seen a single time. Per germline, CDR1 MGHRA and CDR2 YSYEKL. V lost 4 bases, J lost 4 bases, and 14 bases lay in between. This CDR3 is built from 15 residues. Under the authors' procedure: Amplification from reference gene primers served as the basis for estimated nucleated cell counts. Sequencing was performed with immunoSEQ multiplex PCR; in TCRdb, only in-frame clones are kept and a portion is missing. That table gives V, J and clone size, and the DNA gave D and trimming. The table includes 130,000 to 150,000 clones, approximately 80% detected once. The J gene is TRBJ1-5, the V gene TRBV4-1; tentatively, D is TRBD1 (5 bases). The sequenced sample consisted of peripheral blood. This receptor was identified in a human donor in a cohort sampled during active COVID-19. The CDR3 sequence: CASSPTGVSNQPQHF. The CDR3 nucleotides read TGCGCCAGCAGCCCGACGGGGGTCTCAAATCAGCCCCAGCATTTT.